This passage covers 17 T cell receptor beta chains from one sample sequenced in a study of glioma-infiltrating T cells after dendritic cell vaccination. Profiling relied on immunoSEQ multiplex PCR, and the TCRdb table lists in-frame clones only, not all of them. The table includes tens of thousands of clones, around 90% detected once. The sample was blood, taken before dendritic cell vaccination. The receptors were sampled from a human donor with glioblastoma.

This clone has more than one count but fewer than ten. The chain links TRBV5-8 to TRBJ2-7, with TRBD1 matching over 10 bases. The CDR3 contains 15 residues. Germline V lookup: CDR1 SGHTS, CDR2 YDEGEE. Trimming removed 7 bases from V and 2 bases from J; junction bases left unmatched: 9. The CDR3 loop reads CASDRPGTGAYEQYF. The DNA for the CDR3 is TGTGCCAGCGACCGACCGGGGACAGGGGCCTACGAGCAGTACTTC.

This clone has a single count. This specimen includes other DNA sequences encoding the same CDR3. J is TRBJ1-6 and V is TRBV5-1, with D unresolved. This CDR3 spans 14 amino acids. The germline CDR1 and CDR2 sequences are SGHRS and YFSETQ. V lost 0 bases and J lost 6, with 7 bases in between. The CDR3 loop reads CASSLERFNSPLHF. The CDR3 DNA reads as TGCGCCAGCAGCTTGGAGAGGTTTAATTCACCCCTCCACTTT.

This chain connects TRBV4-1 to TRBJ2-7, with TRBD1 matching 9 bases. Looked up from germline, CDR1 is MGHRA and CDR2 is YSYEKL. The ends lost 1 base at V and 4 bases at J; junction bases unmatched: 8. The length of the CDR3 is 16 residues. CDR3 amino acids: CASSQGPPDRGYEQYF. CDR3 DNA: TGCGCCAGCAGCCAAGGTCCCCCGGACAGGGGATACGAGCAGTACTTC.

This clone appeared once. The V call is TRBV5-6, the J call TRBJ1-2; D possibly corresponds to TRBD1 (6 bases). Trimming pared 5 bases from V and 3 bases from J, leaving 14 bases between. CDR1 is SGHDT, CDR2 YYEEEE, per germline. The CDR3 runs 14 residues. The CDR3 protein is CASRFETGHYGYTF. The DNA for the CDR3 is TGTGCCAGCAGATTTGAGACAGGACACTATGGCTACACCTTC.

The J gene is TRBJ1-5, the V gene TRBV18; 7 bases are shared with TRBD1. CDR3 length: 12 amino acids. V gave up 3 bases and J gave up 11 bases; unmatched junction bases: 4. The germline gives CDR1 KGHSH, CDR2 LQKENI. CDR3 protein: CASSPRGDAQHF. CDR3 bases: TGTGCCAGCTCACCCAGGGGGGACGCCCAGCATTTT.

The J gene is TRBJ2-7, the V gene TRBV2; 9 nucleotides align to TRBD1. The V gene end was trimmed by 2 bases and the J gene end by 2 bases; junction bases not matched to a gene: 1. Germline CDR1 SNHLY, CDR2 FYNNEI. CDR3 size: 14 residues. In nucleotides, the CDR3 is TGTGCCAGCAGTGAATGGGACAGGGCCTACGAGCAGTACTTC. The encoded protein is CASSEWDRAYEQYF.

This clone was found once. The genes are TRBV6-6 and TRBJ2-2, with a tentative D call TRBD2 (5 bases). V was clipped by 10 bases and J by 8 bases, with 14 bases between them. Germline CDR1 reads MNHNY; CDR2 reads SVGAGI (reference sequence). The CDR3 sequence is 12 residues long. The CDR3 nucleotides read TGTGCCACTACTAGGTCCGGGGGGGAGCTGTTTTTT. This gives the protein CATTRSGGELFF.

The V gene is TRBV29-1, the J gene TRBJ1-2; TRBD1 might be the D (6 bases). Trimming left V 2 bases short and J 1 base short, with 17 bases between. There are 16 residues in the CDR3. Germline V CDR1 and CDR2: SQVTM, ANQGSEA. The CDR3 protein is CSVESRPDRFNYGYTF. CDR3 in DNA: TGCAGCGTTGAATCCCGCCCGGACAGATTTAACTATGGCTACACCTTC. The variable domain in full, completed from reference TRBV29-1 and TRBJ1-2, reads SAVISQKPSRDICQRGTSLTIQCQVDSQVTMMFWYRQQPGQSLTLIATANQGSEATYESGFVIDKFPISRPNLTFSTLTVSNMSPEDSSIYLCSVESRPDRFNYGYTFGSGTRLTVV.

The chain combines TRBV27 with TRBJ2-5; 10 nucleotides agree with TRBD1. The DNA end favors TRBJ2-7, so the J call may be wrong. Per the germline V gene, CDR1 is MNHEY and CDR2 is SMNVEV (reference sequence). This CDR3 is built from 13 residues. DNA for the CDR3: TGTGCCAGCAGCACCGGGACAGGGGTCGAGCAGTACTTC. This gives the protein CASSTGTGVEQYF.

V gene TRBV11-3 combines with J gene TRBJ2-7; 7 bases agree with TRBD1. CDR1 and CDR2 from the germline V gene are SGHNT and YENEEA. The V segment lost 5 bases and the J segment 3 bases; nucleotides outside the gene matches: 4. The CDR3 is made up of 13 amino acids. CDR3 DNA: TGTGCCAGCAGCGTCACAGGGGTCTACGAGCAGTACTTC. This encodes CASSVTGVYEQYF.

This chain's CDR3 is CASSLILGPGEQFF. The CDR3 DNA is TGCGCCAGCAGCTTAATACTAGGCCCGGGCGAGCAGTTCTTC. This chain joins TRBV5-1 and TRBJ2-1, with D perhaps TRBD2 (5 bases). The V and J ends lost 2 bases and 10 bases respectively, with 16 bases between them. Germline-derived CDR1 and CDR2 are SGHRS and YFSETQ. This CDR3 is built from 14 residues.

This chain uses TRBV5-4 with TRBJ1-6; 7 bases agree with TRBD1. The CDR3 totals 15 residues. Germline values: CDR1 SGHNT, CDR2 YYREEE (reference sequence). J lost 5 bases, V lost 3 bases, and 5 bases had no gene match. In DNA, the CDR3 is TGTGCCAGCAGCTCCCTCGACAGGGATAATTCACCCCTCCACTTT. It codes for CASSSLDRDNSPLHF.

The V call is TRBV19, the J call TRBJ1-1, with TRBD1 as a possible D gene (6 bases). Germline V gives CDR1 LNHDA, CDR2 SQIVND (reference sequence). V lost 5 bases and J 0 bases, leaving 16 bases between the germline ends. The CDR3 covers 16 residues. CDR3 amino acids: CASSLDSGLLNTEAFF. CDR3 coding DNA: TGTGCCAGTAGTCTGGACAGCGGATTACTGAACACTGAAGCTTTCTTT.

The chain combines TRBV6-1 with TRBJ1-1; D perhaps matches TRBD1 (6 bases). From germline, CDR1 is MNHNS and CDR2 SASEGT. The CDR3 runs 15 residues. V was shortened by 2 bases and J by 3 bases, with 13 bases between the two germline ends. The CDR3 is CASSESGGLYTEAFF. CDR3 nucleotide sequence: TGTGCCAGCAGTGAATCGGGGGGCTTGTACACTGAAGCTTTCTTT.

The chain combines TRBV2 with TRBJ2-1, with TRBD1 matching 11 bases. The CDR3 contains 13 residues. With 7 bases clipped from V and 8 bases from J, the junction kept 4 bases outside the gene matches. The V gene's germline CDR1 is SNHLY and CDR2 FYNNEI. CDR3 region: CASKDRGRDEQFF. DNA of the CDR3: TGTGCCAGCAAGGACAGGGGGCGCGATGAGCAGTTCTTC. The full variable domain, completed using reference TRBV2 and TRBJ2-1, is EPEVTQTPSHQVTQMGQEVILRCVPISNHLYFYWYRQILGQKVEFLVSFYNNEISEKSEIFDDQFSVERPDGSNFTLKIRSTKLEDSAMYFCASKDRGRDEQFFGPGTRLTVL.

Of note for this clone: The same CDR3 is also encoded by other DNA sequences in this sample. This rearrangement joins TRBV27 to TRBJ2-3; D uncertain. The germline gives CDR1 MNHEY, CDR2 SMNVEV (reference sequence). This CDR3 has 15 amino acids. V dropped 3 bases and J dropped 4 bases, with 14 bases sitting between them. CDR3 bases: TGTGCCAGCAGTTTCTCAAGGCAGGTCCCAGATACGCAGTATTTT. Translated, it gives CASSFSRQVPDTQYF.

The V call is TRBV19, the J call TRBJ2-7, with TRBD1 matching over 10 bases. Germline V lookup: CDR1 LNHDA, CDR2 SQIVND (reference sequence). V was pared by 6 bases and J by 6 bases, with 5 bases of the junction left unmatched. The CDR3 extends over 13 amino acids. CDR3 protein: CASRGTGVREQYF. The CDR3 DNA is TGTGCCAGTAGGGGGACAGGGGTCCGCGAGCAGTACTTC.